The 6 T cell receptor beta chains below come from one sample, sequenced in a study of human T cells and chemical hapten exposure. A single record per CDR3 protein comes from TCRdb applying MiXCR to the RACE reads. The top ten hold 2% to 2.5% of the sample, which has about 380,000 distinct CDR3 sequences, around 5% seen once. Noted time point: patch test 1, 2 weeks after DPC sensitization. Treatment indicated: therapeutic diphenylcyclopropenone sensitization with weekly scalp DPC. The material was whole blood, obtained in connection with sensitization to the hapten diphenylcyclopropenone (DPC). These receptors all stem from a woman aged 50 to 60 with alopecia areata. Some clones in this sample may be carry-over from other donors' samples.

Many counts were recorded for this clonotype. The rearrangement uses TRBV5-6 and TRBJ2-7; D is undetermined. Germline lookup yields CDR1 SGHDT and CDR2 YYEEEE. Trimming cost V 2 bases and J 2 bases, with 8 bases left between them. The CDR3 consists of 13 residues. CDR3 nucleotide sequence: TGTGCCAGCAGCTTCGACACAACCTACGAGCAGTACTTC. As protein: CASSFDTTYEQYF.

This clonotype was found many times. The chain uses TRBV6-2 or TRBV6-3 and TRBJ2-7; D is undetermined. This CDR3 spans 14 amino acids. V was trimmed by 2 bases and J by 2 bases, leaving 10 bases between them. Per germline, CDR1 MNHEY and CDR2 SVGEGT. The CDR3 sequence: CASSYAPRTYEQYF. The DNA of the CDR3 is TGTGCCAGCAGTTACGCCCCCCGGACCTACGAGCAGTACTTC.

This clonotype was picked up many times. The V and J genes are TRBV7-9 and TRBJ2-7; TRBD1 matches 8 bases. V lost 6 bases to trimming and J lost 6 bases; unmatched junction nucleotides: 16. The CDR3 runs 16 residues. Germline-derived CDR1 and CDR2 are SEHNR and FQNEAQ (reference sequence). CDR3 sequence: CASRKIIEQGVGEQYF. The CDR3 nucleotides are TGTGCCAGCAGAAAAATAATAGAACAGGGGGTAGGCGAGCAGTACTTC.

This clonotype was found a few times. The chain combines TRBV20-1 with TRBJ1-1; a possible D gene is TRBD1 (6 bases). Germline lookup yields CDR1 DFQATT and CDR2 SNEGSKA (reference sequence). The CDR3 totals 13 residues. V was shortened by 4 bases and J by 2 bases, with 11 bases between the two germline ends. Here the CDR3 DNA reads TGCAGTGCTACAGACGGGGGCAACACTGAAGCTTTCTTT. This sequence encodes CSATDGGNTEAFF.

This clonotype was observed at least ten times. The rearrangement links TRBV19 to TRBJ2-3; D may be TRBD2 (5 bases). Germline V CDR1 and CDR2: LNHDA, SQIVND (reference sequence). Trimming stripped 7 bases from V and 2 bases from J, with 10 bases between. This CDR3 is 13 amino acids long. CDR3 loop: CASKEDATDTQYF. The CDR3 DNA reads as TGTGCCAGTAAGGAGGATGCCACAGATACGCAGTATTTT.

This clonotype was recorded at least ten times. The rearrangement uses TRBV12-3 or TRBV12-4 and TRBJ2-3; TRBD2 agrees at 9 bases. The CDR3 consists of 14 residues. Germline trimming cut 6 bases from V and 2 bases from J; bases unmatched to any gene: 3. The DNA of the CDR3 is TGTGCCAGCAGGCTAGCGGGGACCACAGATACGCAGTATTTT. Its translation is CASRLAGTTDTQYF.